This is a list of T cell receptor beta chains from one sample in a study of beta chain features in type 1 diabetes. Using immunoSEQ multiplex PCR, the repertoire was profiled, and TCRdb retains in-frame clones only, with some absent. Of 900,000 or so clones listed, 15% to 20% are singletons. Sequencing was done on a sample of naive CD4+ T cells from blood. These receptor sequences come from a woman between 18 and 29 years old in good health. Each CDR3 is given with its conserved first and last residue. A D gene is named only where the DNA matches it firmly. The size entry is marked missing in some rows and otherwise reads once, few, many or a size class.

J	V	size	D	DNA	CDR3
TRBJ2-7	TRBV6-5	NA	TRBD2	TGTGCCAGCAGTTACTCGACTAGCGGGCACTACGAGCAGTACTTC	CASSYSTSGHYEQYF
TRBJ2-1	TRBV7-9	NA	TRBD1	TGTGCCAGTTCATTCAGGGGGCCGGAGTTCTTC	CASSFRGPEFF
TRBJ2-1	TRBV29-1	NA	TRBD2	TGCAGCGTTGAGCCCCGTCCCTCTAGCGGGAGGGCTAGCTCCTACAATGAGCAGTTCTTC	CSVEPRPSSGRASSYNEQFF
TRBJ1-3	TRBV18	few	NA	TGTGCCAGCTCACCAACTTCCCCCGCGACCTCTGGAAACACCATATATTTT	CASSPTSPATSGNTIYF
TRBJ1-1	TRBV6-5	few	TRBD1	TGTGCCAGCAAAGAGGCAGGGGGCGTCTCTGAAGCTTTCTTT	CASKEAGGVSEAFF
TRBJ1-2	TRBV27	few	TRBD1	TGTGCCAGCAGGGGACAGTCTACTAACTATGGCTACACCTTC	CASRGQSTNYGYTF
TRBJ2-3	TRBV4-2	NA	TRBD2	TGTGCCAGCAGCCAATCACTAGCGGGGCCGATCACAGATACGCAGTATTTT	CASSQSLAGPITDTQYF
TRBJ2-7	TRBV7-9	few	TRBD2	TGTGCCAGCAGTCCTACTACTAGCGGAGGCTACGAGCAGTACTTC	CASSPTTSGGYEQYF
TRBJ1-2	TRBV7-9	NA	NA	TGTGCCAGCAGCTTACGGGGGGCGTATGGCTACACCTTC	CASSLRGAYGYTF
TRBJ1-5	TRBV5-5	few	NA	TGTGCCAGCAGCATCGGACAGAGCAATCAGCCCCAGCATTTT	CASSIGQSNQPQHF
TRBJ2-5	TRBV6-5	few	NA	TGTGCCAGCAGTTATACAGATCAAGAGACCCAGTACTTC	CASSYTDQETQYF
TRBJ2-7	TRBV7-2	NA	NA	TGTGCCAGCAGCTTAGGGTCATTATCCTACGAGCAGTACTTC	CASSLGSLSYEQYF
TRBJ2-4	TRBV19	few	NA	TGTGCCAGTAACGGCGGAGTAGCCAAAAACATTCAGTACTTC	CASNGGVAKNIQYF
TRBJ2-7	TRBV5-1	few	NA	TGCGCCAGCACCCTAGACAATACCTACGAGCAGTACTTC	CASTLDNTYEQYF
TRBJ2-7	TRBV7-8	NA	TRBD2	TGTGCCAGCATCCCTGGGCGCTCGGGAGGGCGTTCGCCCTACGAGCAGTACTTC	CASIPGRSGGRSPYEQYF
TRBJ2-7	TRBV15	NA	NA	TGTGCCACCAGCAGAAATTCTCCCGGACAGCCAAGCTCCTACGAGCAGTACTTC	CATSRNSPGQPSSYEQYF
TRBJ1-1	TRBV7-9	NA	TRBD1	TGTGCCAGCAGCAAACGGACAGGGCACGCTTTCTTT	CASSKRTGHAFF
TRBJ1-2	TRBV7-9	NA	TRBD1	TGTGCCAGCAGCTTGGAGGACAGGGCGTTCTATGGCTACACCTTC	CASSLEDRAFYGYTF
TRBJ2-5	TRBV10-3	few	NA	TGTGCCATCAGTGTAGCAGGTCGGGGTACGGAGACCCAGTACTTC	CAISVAGRGTETQYF
TRBJ2-7	TRBV28	NA	TRBD1	TGTGCCAGCAGGAGGACAGGGGCCAGGGACGAGCAGTACTTC	CASRRTGARDEQYF
TRBJ2-3	TRBV6-6	few	NA	TGTGCCAGCAGCTCTACCCCTCTGGGCGTTGATACGCAGTATTTT	CASSSTPLGVDTQYF
TRBJ2-1	TRBV7-3	few	NA	TGTGCCAGCAGCTCCCCGGGACGGAACACGACTACGCCTTCCTCCTACAATGAGCAGTTCTTC	CASSSPGRNTTTPSSYNEQFF
TRBJ2-1	TRBV4-3	NA	TRBD2	TGCGCCAGCAGCCAAGAGACTAGCGGACACAATGAGCAGTTCTTC	CASSQETSGHNEQFF
TRBJ2-1	TRBV19	few	TRBD2	TGTGCCAGTGGGAAAGGACTAGCGGGGTACAATGAGCAGTTCTTC	CASGKGLAGYNEQFF
TRBJ2-2	TRBV10-2	few	NA	TGCGCCACCGGGATAAACACCGGGGAGCTGTTTTTT	CATGINTGELFF
TRBJ2-7	TRBV7-2	NA	NA	TGTGCCAGCAGCTTAGTTATGGGCTCCAGCTCCTACGAGCAGTACTTC	CASSLVMGSSSYEQYF
TRBJ2-3	TRBV7-2	NA	NA	TGTGCCAGCAGCTTACGGGATACGCAGTATTTT	CASSLRDTQYF
TRBJ2-1	TRBV18	NA	NA	TGTGCCAGCTCACCCGGGAGCACCAGCTACAATGAGCAGTTCTTC	CASSPGSTSYNEQFF
TRBJ2-1	TRBV5-8	NA	NA	TGTGCCAGCAGCCCCCAGAATGAGCAGTTCTTC	CASSPQNEQFF
TRBJ1-2	TRBV7-8	NA	NA	TGTGCCAGCAGCCGTAACGGACCTGACTATGGCTACACCTTC	CASSRNGPDYGYTF
TRBJ2-7	TRBV18	NA	TRBD1	TGTGCCAGCTCACCCAACGACAGGGCCTACGAGCAGTACTTC	CASSPNDRAYEQYF
TRBJ2-1	TRBV14	NA	TRBD2	TGTGCCAGCAGCCCGCATAGCGGGAGCGTCGAGCAGTTCTTC	CASSPHSGSVEQFF
TRBJ2-1	TRBV18	few	NA	TGTGCCAGCTCAGTAGTTACAGGGTTGGCCTACAATGAGCAGTTCTTC	CASSVVTGLAYNEQFF
TRBJ2-1	TRBV28	NA	NA	TGTGCCAGCAGTTCTGGAGGCTCCTACAATGAGCAGTTCTTC	CASSSGGSYNEQFF